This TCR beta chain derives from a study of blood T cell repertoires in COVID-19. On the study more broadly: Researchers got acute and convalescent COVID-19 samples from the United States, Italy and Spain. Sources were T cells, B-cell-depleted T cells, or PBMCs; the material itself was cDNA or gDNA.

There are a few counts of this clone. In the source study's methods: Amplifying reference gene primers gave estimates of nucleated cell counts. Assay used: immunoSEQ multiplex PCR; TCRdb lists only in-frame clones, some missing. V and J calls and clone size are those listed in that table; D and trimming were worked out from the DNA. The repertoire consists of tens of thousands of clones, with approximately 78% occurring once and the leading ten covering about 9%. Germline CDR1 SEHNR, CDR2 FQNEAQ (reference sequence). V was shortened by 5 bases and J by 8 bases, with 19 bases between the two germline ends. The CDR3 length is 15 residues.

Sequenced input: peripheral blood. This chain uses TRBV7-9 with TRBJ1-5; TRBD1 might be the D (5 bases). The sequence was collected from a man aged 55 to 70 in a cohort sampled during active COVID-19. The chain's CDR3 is CASSAGQAAGEPQHF. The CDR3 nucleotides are TGTGCCAGCAGCGCGGGTCAGGCGGCGGGGGAGCCCCAGCATTTT.